Sequencing of this T cell receptor beta chain was carried out in a study of PD-L1 blockade in urothelial cancer. Whole-study context: T cells were recovered from blood samples at a median of 141,255.

Method: immunoSEQ multiplex PCR; TCRdb's copy keeps in-frame clones and lacks some. This table holds 75,000 to 100,000 clones, approximately 87% found once. Time point reported: peripheral blood 6 weeks after treatment start. Patients' urothelial carcinoma was locally advanced or metastatic. The CDR3 is 15 amino acids. In germline, CDR1 is MNHEY, CDR2 SMNVEV (reference sequence). V gave up 4 bases and J gave up 3 bases, with 13 bases separating them. Study-wide results and limits: Tumor-associated clones in blood expanded more at 3 weeks in durable-benefit patients.

Points on this clone: No antigen is known for it.

The source was PBMCs, collected around atezolizumab (anti-PD-L1) treatment. This TCR was sampled from a man aged 70 or older with urothelial cancer. The V call is TRBV27, the J call TRBJ1-5, with D possibly being TRBD1 (5 bases). CDR3 sequence reads: CASSSQGRYNQPQHF. The CDR3 DNA reads as TGTGCCAGCAGTTCCCAGGGCAGGTACAATCAGCCCCAGCATTTT.